This T cell receptor (beta chain) appears in the sequencing data of a study of cytomegalovirus exposure and HLA in healthy donors. Study results and limitations: Most TCR beta V segments were productive about 90% or about 30% of the time in an earlier analysis. Sequencing probably produced one cluster of sequence variants that were highly shared. Later analysis identified a missense DCLRE1C variant that was linked to TCR beta V- and J-gene trimming. A later analysis found most CMV-associated TCR beta chains apparently HLA-restricted.

V lost 3 bases to trimming and J lost 0 bases; unmatched junction nucleotides: 3. The CDR3 is 16 amino acids. Germline CDR1 is SGHVS and CDR2 is FNYEAQ. The PCR made use of 60 Vbeta and 13 Jbeta primers. The repertoire was sequenced with immunoSEQ multiplex PCR; TCRdb's copy has only in-frame clones and lacks some. Found here are 90,000 to 120,000 clones, roughly 80% of them singletons; the top ten hold approximately 1.7%. As to this clone: Antigen unknown.

This TCR came from a woman between 40 and 55 years old in good health and CMV-seronegative. This chain connects TRBV7-6 to TRBJ2-1, with 9 nucleotides matching TRBD2. Sequences were obtained from PBMCs. The CDR3 protein is CASSLTSGYSYNEQFF. The CDR3 DNA reads TGTGCCAGCAGCTTGACTAGCGGATACTCCTACAATGAGCAGTTCTTC.